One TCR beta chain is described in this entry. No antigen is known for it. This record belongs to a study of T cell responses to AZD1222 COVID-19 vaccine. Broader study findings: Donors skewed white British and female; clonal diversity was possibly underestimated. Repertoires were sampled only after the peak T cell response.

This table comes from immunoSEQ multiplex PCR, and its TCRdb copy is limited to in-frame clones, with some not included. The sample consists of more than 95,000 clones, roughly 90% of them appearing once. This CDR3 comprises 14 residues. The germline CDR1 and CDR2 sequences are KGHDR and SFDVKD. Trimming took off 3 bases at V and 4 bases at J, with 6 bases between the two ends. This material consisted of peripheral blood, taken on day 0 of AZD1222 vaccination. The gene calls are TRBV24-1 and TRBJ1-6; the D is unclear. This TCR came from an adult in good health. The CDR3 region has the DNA TGTGCCACCAGTGATAACCATTATAATTCACCCCTCCACTTT. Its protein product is CATSDNHYNSPLHF.